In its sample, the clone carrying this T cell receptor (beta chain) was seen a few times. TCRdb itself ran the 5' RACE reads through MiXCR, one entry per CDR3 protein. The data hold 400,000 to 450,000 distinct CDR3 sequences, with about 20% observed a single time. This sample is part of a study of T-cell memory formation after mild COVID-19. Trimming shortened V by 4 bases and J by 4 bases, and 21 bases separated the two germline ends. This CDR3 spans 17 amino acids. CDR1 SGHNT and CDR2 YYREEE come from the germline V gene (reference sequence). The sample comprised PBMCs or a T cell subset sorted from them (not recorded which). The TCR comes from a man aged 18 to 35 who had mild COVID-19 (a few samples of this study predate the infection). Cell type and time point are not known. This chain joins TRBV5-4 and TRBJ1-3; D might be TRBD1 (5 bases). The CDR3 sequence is CASSDHREGRIGNTIYF. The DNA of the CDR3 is TGTGCCAGCAGCGACCACCGCGAGGGGCGAATAGGAAACACCATATATTTT.